Following are 21 T cell receptor beta chains from one sample sequenced in a study of blood T cell repertoires in COVID-19. Clones were sequenced by immunoSEQ multiplex PCR, and TCRdb holds only the in-frame ones, with some missing. The table lists around 100,000 clones, approximately 86% of them singletons, with about 1.8% in the top ten. The specimen was peripheral blood. Receptors originate from a man older than 75 with acute or convalescent COVID-19.

The chain links TRBV25-1 to TRBJ2-2, with D possibly TRBD1 on 5 matching bases. Per the germline V gene, CDR1 is MGHDK and CDR2 is SYGVNS. The CDR3 totals 15 residues. Trimming removed 3 bases at V and 3 bases at J, with 11 bases between. The CDR3 reads CASSDRARDTGELFF. CDR3 in DNA: TGTGCCAGCAGTGACAGGGCTCGGGACACCGGGGAGCTGTTTTTT.

This clone was seen a single time. J is TRBJ1-3 and V is TRBV2; the match to TRBD1 covers 7 bases. Trimming at V came to 6 bases and at J to 2 bases, leaving 13 bases not matched to a gene. In germline, CDR1 is SNHLY, CDR2 FYNNEI. The CDR3 consists of 17 residues. DNA of the CDR3: TGTGCCAGCAGATCCCCGACAGGGATTTTGGCTGGAAACACCATATATTTT. Translating it yields CASRSPTGILAGNTIYF.

The chain couples TRBV7-2 to TRBJ2-7, with 7 bases lining up with TRBD2. V was pared by 1 base and J by 2 bases, with 8 bases of the junction left unmatched. Germline values: CDR1 SGHTA, CDR2 FQGNSA. This CDR3 contains 16 residues. As DNA, the CDR3 is TGTGCCAGCAGCTTAGGGTCGTTGCGGGAGACCTACGAGCAGTACTTC. Residues: CASSLGSLRETYEQYF.

This clone was detected once. The rearrangement uses TRBV12-3 or TRBV12-4 and TRBJ2-7; unclear D gene. CDR3 length: 11 residues. Trimming left V 3 bases short and J 4 bases short, with 4 bases between. The CDR3 DNA sequence: TGTGCCAGCAGTTTTCAGTACGAGCAGTACTTC. It specifies CASSFQYEQYF.

The chain employs TRBV19 and TRBJ2-6; TRBD1 might be the D (6 bases). Trimming removed 2 bases from V and 0 bases from J, with 14 bases in between. The CDR3 loop spans 18 amino acids. Germline V gives CDR1 LNHDA, CDR2 SQIVND (reference sequence). The CDR3 is CASSIRRTAISGANVLTF. CDR3 DNA sequence: TGTGCCAGTAGTATAAGGAGGACAGCCATCTCTGGGGCCAACGTCCTGACTTTC.

This chain joins TRBV6-6 and TRBJ2-6; no reliable D call. Germline V gene lookup returns CDR1 MNHNY and CDR2 SVGAGI (reference sequence). The CDR3 runs 15 residues. V was shortened by 0 bases and J by 0 bases, with 3 bases between the two germline ends. The CDR3 sequence: CASSYSHSGANVLTF. In nucleotides, the CDR3 is TGTGCCAGCAGTTACTCCCACTCTGGGGCCAACGTCCTGACTTTC.

The V gene is TRBV7-2, the J gene TRBJ2-5, with 7 bases lining up with TRBD2. Germline V lookup: CDR1 SGHTA, CDR2 FQGNSA. The length of the CDR3 is 13 residues. V shed 9 bases and J 4 bases; nucleotides not matched to a gene: 8. CDR3 in amino acids: CASSAGRPETQYF. CDR3 in DNA: TGTGCCAGTTCAGCCGGGAGGCCAGAGACCCAGTACTTC.

The CDR3 DNA sequence: TGCGCCAGCAGCCCGGGGGGGTCCACTAGCACAGATACGCAGTATTTT. Translating it yields CASSPGGSTSTDTQYF. The chain joins TRBV5-1 to TRBJ2-3; 8 positions match TRBD2. The CDR3 has 16 residues. Trimming cost V 4 bases and J 0 bases; bases outside gene matches: 7. Germline-derived CDR1 and CDR2 are SGHRS and YFSETQ.

This clone appeared once. The gene calls are TRBV6-6 and TRBJ2-7; weak D call: TRBD2 (7 bases). This CDR3 contains 15 residues. Trimming removed 6 bases at V and 2 bases at J, with 17 bases between. From germline, CDR1 is MNHNY and CDR2 SVGAGI (reference sequence). The DNA for the CDR3 is TGTGCCAGCAGATACCAAAGGGGGGGGCCCTACGAGCAGTACTTC. It codes for CASRYQRGGPYEQYF.

This chain joins TRBV19 and TRBJ2-1, with unresolved D. The CDR3 loop spans 15 amino acids. Trimming removed 2 bases from V and 1 base from J, with 9 bases in between. Germline CDR1 reads LNHDA; CDR2 reads SQIVND (reference sequence). In nucleotides, the CDR3 is TGTGCCAGTAGTATAAGTAGTGAGTCCTACAATGAGCAGTTCTTC. Encoded protein: CASSISSESYNEQFF.

This chain joins TRBV28 and TRBJ1-2; D possibly corresponds to TRBD1 (6 bases). The CDR3 has 13 amino acids. Per the germline V gene, CDR1 is MDHEN and CDR2 is SYDVKM. Trimming removed 5 bases from V and 8 bases from J, with 15 bases in between. The CDR3 DNA is TGTGCCAGCAGTGAGCTTAACAGGGCGGGCTACACCTTC. The encoded protein is CASSELNRAGYTF.

The chain recombines TRBV18 with TRBJ1-2; 8 bases align to TRBD1. The CDR3 length is 12 residues. Germline loops: CDR1 KGHSH, CDR2 LQKENI. V lost 4 bases to trimming and J lost 6 bases; unmatched junction nucleotides: 1. In nucleotides, the CDR3 is TGTGCCAGCTCACGGGGACAGGATGGCTACACCTTC. Its protein is CASSRGQDGYTF.

The chain has TRBV6-2 or TRBV6-3 and TRBJ1-2; no definite D call. Germline assignment: CDR1 MNHEY and CDR2 SVGEGT. Deletions cut 6 bases from V and 6 bases from J, with 14 bases between. This CDR3 comprises 13 residues. CDR3 nucleotides: TGTGCCAGCAGCTCTTGGGGAGTCCATGGCTACACCTTC. This gives the protein CASSSWGVHGYTF.

The rearrangement joins TRBV5-1 to TRBJ1-6; 8 bases are shared with TRBD1. The CDR3 contains 14 residues. The V gene's germline CDR1 is SGHRS and CDR2 YFSETQ. The junction had 4 bases not matched to a gene; V was cut back by 2 bases and J by 9 bases. The CDR3 nucleotides read TGCGCCAGCAGCTTCGGGACAGGCGGTTCACCCCTCCACTTT. Its protein product is CASSFGTGGSPLHF.

The CDR3 DNA reads TGTGCCAGCAGTGAAGACAGGCTGAACACCGGGGAGCTGTTTTTT. Translating it yields CASSEDRLNTGELFF. The V gene is TRBV6-1, the J gene TRBJ2-2; perhaps TRBD1 as D (5 bases). The CDR3 loop spans 15 amino acids. Germline CDR1 MNHNS, CDR2 SASEGT. V lost 1 base and J lost 1, with 7 bases in between.

This clone was counted only a few times. V gene TRBV19 combines with J gene TRBJ2-7; possibly TRBD2 for D (6 bases). Germline loops: CDR1 LNHDA, CDR2 SQIVND (reference sequence). The CDR3 covers 13 residues. Trimming took off 5 bases at V and 5 bases at J, with 13 bases between the two ends. The CDR3 coding sequence is TGTGCCAGTAGTGCGGGGTTTCAAAACGAGCAGTACTTC. Protein sequence: CASSAGFQNEQYF.

The chain combines TRBV7-2 with TRBJ2-4, with TRBD1 matching over 8 bases. CDR3 length: 16 residues. Trimming took 5 bases from V and 0 from J; bases not matched to a gene: 6. Germline CDR1 is SGHTA and CDR2 is FQGNSA. The CDR3 reads CASSPDRGIAKNIQYF. Here the CDR3 DNA reads TGTGCCAGCAGCCCCGACAGGGGTATAGCCAAAAACATTCAGTACTTC.

The V and J genes are TRBV19 and TRBJ2-7; 14 nucleotides agree with TRBD2. The CDR3 has 18 amino acids. Germline V lookup: CDR1 LNHDA, CDR2 SQIVND (reference sequence). With V trimmed by 4 bases and J by 2 bases, 10 bases remained unmatched. The CDR3 region is CASSTHGTSGSPTYEQYF. Here the CDR3 DNA reads TGTGCCAGTAGTACCCATGGGACTAGCGGGAGTCCCACCTACGAGCAGTACTTC.

This chain links TRBV6-5 with TRBJ1-5; a possible D gene is TRBD1 (5 bases). The germline V gene has CDR1 MNHEY and CDR2 SVGAGI. The CDR3 is 13 amino acids. Trimming stripped 8 bases from V and 7 bases from J, with 15 bases between. CDR3: CASAPGIWQPQHF. The DNA of the CDR3 is TGTGCCAGCGCCCCAGGGATTTGGCAGCCCCAGCATTTT.

This sequence joins TRBV5-5 and TRBJ2-1; 10 nucleotides agree with TRBD2. With 6 bases clipped from V and 5 bases from J, the junction kept 11 bases outside the gene matches. CDR1 and CDR2 (germline): SGHKS, YYEKEE (reference sequence). The CDR3 runs to 16 residues. This chain's CDR3 is CASNPSSGRGNNEQFF. Written as DNA, the CDR3 is TGTGCCAGCAATCCCTCTAGCGGGAGAGGGAACAATGAGCAGTTCTTC.

A single count supports this clone. CDR3 region: CASSLSDITGELFF. In nucleotides, the CDR3 is TGTGCCAGCAGCTTATCGGACATAACCGGGGAGCTGTTTTTT. V and J are TRBV7-3 and TRBJ2-2; D is possibly TRBD1 (5 bases). CDR3 length: 14 residues. Trimming took off 2 bases at V and 5 bases at J, with 9 bases between the two ends. Germline CDR1 is SGHTA and CDR2 is FQGTGA.